This is a list of T cell receptor beta chains from one sample in a study of T-cell reconstitution after alpha-beta-depleted transplantation in children. One entry per CDR3 protein, called by TCRdb with MiXCR from the PCR reads. The repertoire consists of 300,000 or so distinct CDR3 sequences, with 23% occurring once and the leading ten covering roughly 9.8%. The material was PBMCs, mostly from graft donor cells, obtained 180 days after TCRalphabeta/CD19-depleted stem cell transplant. Receptors were obtained from a male patient between 10 and 17 years old who had a stem cell transplant for acute lymphoblastic leukemia, so the T cells may come from the graft donor. The conserved cysteine and the conserved F or W are not part of the CDR3 here. A clone size is listed for some rows: how often the clone was seen (once, few, many), or a class if it is expanded.

V gene: TRBV6-1
clone size: few
J gene: TRBJ2-7
CDR3 protein: ASTPIAGGVHEQY

V gene: TRBV12-3/TRBV12-4
clone size: NA
J gene: TRBJ1-5
CDR3 protein: ASTTQQGDNQPQH

V gene: TRBV5-1
clone size: NA
J gene: TRBJ2-7
CDR3 protein: ASSLEVAGAHEQY

V gene: TRBV5-6
clone size: few
J gene: TRBJ1-1
CDR3 protein: ASSSNSGRRTEAF

V gene: TRBV9
clone size: NA
J gene: TRBJ2-3
CDR3 protein: ASSVGDWDTQY

V gene: TRBV7-9
clone size: once
J gene: TRBJ1-6
CDR3 protein: ASSSRELNRNSPLH

V gene: TRBV5-6
clone size: NA
J gene: TRBJ1-2
CDR3 protein: ASSLRLRNYGYT

V gene: TRBV27
clone size: many
J gene: TRBJ2-1
CDR3 protein: ASTLPGQGYNEQF

V gene: TRBV7-9
clone size: few
J gene: TRBJ1-5
CDR3 protein: ASSLAAGGNQPQH

V gene: TRBV29-1
clone size: few
J gene: TRBJ1-1
CDR3 protein: SVPMNTEAF

V gene: TRBV9
clone size: few
J gene: TRBJ2-3
CDR3 protein: ASSPRSGMGTDTQY

V gene: TRBV13
clone size: NA
J gene: TRBJ2-5
CDR3 protein: ASSSLSGGQETQY

V gene: TRBV5-6
clone size: NA
J gene: TRBJ2-1
CDR3 protein: ASIPLAREDNEQF

V gene: TRBV7-3
clone size: NA
J gene: TRBJ2-1
CDR3 protein: ASSPQGIPSEQF

V gene: TRBV10-3
clone size: few
J gene: TRBJ1-2
CDR3 protein: AISEQAPGEGYT

V gene: TRBV10-3
clone size: few
J gene: TRBJ2-7
CDR3 protein: AISMLLYEQY

V gene: TRBV6-1
clone size: NA
J gene: TRBJ2-3
CDR3 protein: ASSESRPRTDTQY

V gene: TRBV5-4
clone size: once
J gene: TRBJ2-4
CDR3 protein: ASSAPSGKAKNIQY

V gene: TRBV25-1
clone size: NA
J gene: TRBJ2-5
CDR3 protein: ASSEWRPAGETQY

V gene: TRBV7-6
clone size: NA
J gene: TRBJ2-3
CDR3 protein: AWRESTDTQY

V gene: TRBV7-9
clone size: NA
J gene: TRBJ2-1
CDR3 protein: ASSFLNYNEQF

V gene: TRBV9
clone size: NA
J gene: TRBJ2-3
CDR3 protein: ASSVPEGAGGADTQY

V gene: TRBV5-1
clone size: NA
J gene: TRBJ2-2
CDR3 protein: ASSLTTRAGTLNTGELF

V gene: TRBV6-5
clone size: NA
J gene: TRBJ2-7
CDR3 protein: ASSYATSKEGQY

V gene: TRBV20-1
clone size: NA
J gene: TRBJ2-7
CDR3 protein: SGGSGRAGSYEQY

V gene: TRBV10-3
clone size: few
J gene: TRBJ2-7
CDR3 protein: AISESGRTSGTYEQY

V gene: TRBV7-6
clone size: few
J gene: TRBJ2-3
CDR3 protein: ASSLQEISTDTQY

V gene: TRBV15
clone size: NA
J gene: TRBJ2-7
CDR3 protein: ATSRDLASGSIYEQY

V gene: TRBV19
clone size: NA
J gene: TRBJ1-5
CDR3 protein: ASSIRDGNQPQH

V gene: TRBV5-1
clone size: NA
J gene: TRBJ2-7
CDR3 protein: ASSLESPSGTGAYEQY

V gene: TRBV7-3
clone size: NA
J gene: TRBJ2-1
CDR3 protein: ASSSTGVVNNEQF

V gene: TRBV7-9
clone size: few
J gene: TRBJ2-1
CDR3 protein: ASSLTHSYNEQF

V gene: TRBV20-1
clone size: few
J gene: TRBJ2-7
CDR3 protein: SGTAPGYEQY

V gene: TRBV10-2
clone size: NA
J gene: TRBJ2-3
CDR3 protein: ASSEREGRDTQY

V gene: TRBV24-1
clone size: few
J gene: TRBJ2-7
CDR3 protein: ATSRTGSSYEQY

V gene: TRBV13
clone size: few
J gene: TRBJ2-7
CDR3 protein: ATRQEDHYEQY

V gene: TRBV4-1
clone size: few
J gene: TRBJ2-1
CDR3 protein: ASSQPSTGFYNEQF

V gene: TRBV9
clone size: once
J gene: TRBJ2-1
CDR3 protein: ASSVDGGPYNEQF

V gene: TRBV5-1
clone size: few
J gene: TRBJ2-1
CDR3 protein: ASRGFSGSYNEQF

V gene: TRBV5-1
clone size: NA
J gene: TRBJ2-7
CDR3 protein: ASSLWTSGAYEQY

V gene: TRBV12-2
clone size: NA
J gene: TRBJ2-1
CDR3 protein: ASRAGTSVILPYNEQF

V gene: TRBV10-3
clone size: NA
J gene: TRBJ1-6
CDR3 protein: AISESKTNNSPLH

V gene: TRBV12-3/TRBV12-4
clone size: NA
J gene: TRBJ2-5
CDR3 protein: ASSAPGPREETQY

V gene: TRBV20-1
clone size: NA
J gene: TRBJ2-1
CDR3 protein: SARPGLANNEQF

V gene: TRBV7-3
clone size: NA
J gene: TRBJ2-1
CDR3 protein: ASSPRVGTSTYNEQF

V gene: TRBV7-2
clone size: NA
J gene: TRBJ1-2
CDR3 protein: ASSLYQAQGYT

V gene: TRBV11-1
clone size: NA
J gene: TRBJ2-1
CDR3 protein: ASSTKLSSGRAKNEQF

V gene: TRBV12-3/TRBV12-4
clone size: NA
J gene: TRBJ2-1
CDR3 protein: ASSLSGQPFVFNEQF

V gene: TRBV5-1
clone size: NA
J gene: TRBJ1-4
CDR3 protein: ASSLGGTGKGKLF

V gene: TRBV11-3
clone size: NA
J gene: TRBJ2-4
CDR3 protein: ASSSSGRNIQY

V gene: TRBV24-1
clone size: NA
J gene: TRBJ1-5
CDR3 protein: ATSEAGTQPQH

V gene: TRBV20-1
clone size: few
J gene: TRBJ1-2
CDR3 protein: RASEGALYDYGYT